The sequence of this T cell receptor beta chain was determined in a study of CD4 T cell repertoires in COVID-19 listed by TCRdb under 2021. Describing the broader study: To analyze cross-reactivity, the CFSE-low cells were expanded with IL-2 for approximately eleven days and then labeled again and restimulated with spike proteins from other coronaviruses. Subset-level TCR Vbeta repertoire analysis of SARS-CoV-2-reactive T cells was performed in three recovered individuals. The study characterized naturally processed CD4+ T cell responses to SARS-CoV-2 spike and nucleoprotein in COVID-19-recovered individuals, using TCR Vbeta sequencing to assess clonal composition. Study-level results and caveats: Between about 6.5 and 28% of SARS-CoV-2 clonotypes were also detected in SARS-CoV and/or HKU1 spike-stimulated secondary cultures, consistent with cross-reactivity. Several of the most expanded SARS-CoV-2-reactive clonotypes were present in two or all three memory subsets, which suggests intraclonal diversification.

Notes on this clone: There is no known antigen for this receptor. There are no base qualities to consult, and no much larger clone falls within one base.

Memory T cell samples that were not cultured went straight to sequencing right after ex vivo isolation. From peripheral blood mononuclear cells, the researchers isolated CD4+ total memory, central memory, effector memory and circulating T follicular helper cells. Libraries were made using the immunoSEQ multiplex PCR assay. The paper's processing steps were these. The Chao-Jaccard similarity index and counts of shared clonotypes were used to quantify repertoire overlap between subsets. TCRdb stores this immuneACCESS table with in-frame sequences only. Part of the clones is absent; in the studies checked, under half of the shortfall reflects unresolved V genes, and no reason is known for the rest. V, J and clone size reflect that table, while D and trimming were determined from the DNA. Within this sample are around 25,000 clones, with about 93% of them counted one time only. The top ten constitute under 0.8% of the sample.

The specimen was circulating follicular helper CD4+ T cells (cTfh) from blood, collected before the COVID-19 pandemic. The sample's cell subset or site label, in plain terms: circulating T follicular helper cells. The clonotype originates from a human donor who had COVID-19.

This receptor has the CDR3 CASSLYRGGGRGGELFF. Read as DNA, the sequence is TGTGCCAGCAGTCTATACAGGGGTGGCGGACGCGGTGGGGAGCTGTTTTTT. In this chain, TRBV27 is recombined with TRBJ2-2; TRBD1 matches 7 bases in the middle. CDR1 and CDR2 (MNHEY, SMNVEV) derive from the germline V gene (reference sequence). Trimming takes 5 bases off V and 8 bases off J; junction bases not matched to a gene: 17. The CDR3 spans 17 residues, from the cysteine through the phenylalanine. Of all the DNA, just the CDR3 is kept, 51 bases in frame from base 1.